The rows below give T cell receptor beta chains drawn from one sample of a study of Ad26.COV2.S vaccination and SARS-CoV-2 variants. The table came from immunoSEQ multiplex PCR; TCRdb's copy has only in-frame clones and leaves some out. The data hold about half a million clones, with about 89% observed a single time. Sequenced here: peripheral blood, sampled in a trial of Ad26.COV2.S vaccine versus placebo. These receptors were obtained from a person between 18 and 60 years old who received the Ad26.COV2.S COVID-19 vaccine or a placebo. Each CDR3 is given with its conserved first and last residue. Fields, in order: clone size, V gene, J gene, D gene, CDR3 protein, CDR3 DNA. The D gene is left open where the match is weak. Expanded clones are given a class, and other clones once, few, many or no size at all.

>NA|TRBV7-9|TRBJ2-1|NA
CASSLALLHEQFF
TGTGCCAGCAGCTTAGCCCTCCTCCACGAGCAGTTCTTC
>few|TRBV13|TRBJ1-2|NA
CASSLAGQLYGYTF
TGTGCCAGCAGCTTAGCCGGACAGCTCTATGGCTACACCTTC
>NA|TRBV7-9|TRBJ2-7|NA
CASSLDGIEQYF
TGTGCCAGCAGCTTAGACGGGATCGAGCAGTACTTC
>NA|TRBV25-1|TRBJ1-4|TRBD1
CASSEWGDSVAEKLFF
TGTGCCAGCAGTGAATGGGGGGACAGTGTCGCGGAAAAACTGTTTTTT
>NA|TRBV10-3|TRBJ1-2|NA
CAISVEGTGYTF
TGTGCCATCAGTGTTGAGGGGACTGGCTACACCTTC
>few|TRBV21-1|TRBJ2-7|NA
CASSKGLRNHWGWICYEQYF
TGTGCCAGCAGCAAAGGATTACGAAATCACTGGGGGTGGATCTGCTACGAGCAGTACTTC
>NA|TRBV7-2|TRBJ1-1|NA
CASGHVVTMNTEAFF
TGTGCCAGCGGCCACGTTGTCACCATGAACACTGAAGCTTTCTTT
>NA|TRBV25-1|TRBJ2-7|NA
CASSEFSGNEQYF
TGTGCCAGCAGTGAATTTTCGGGGAACGAGCAGTACTTC
>once|TRBV14|TRBJ2-6|TRBD1
CASSLLTGLSSGANVLTF
TGTGCCAGCAGCCTCCTGACAGGGTTGAGCTCTGGGGCCAACGTCCTGACTTTC
>few|TRBV21-1|TRBJ1-5|NA
CASSSYSNQPQHF
TGTGCCAGCAGCTCCTATAGCAATCAGCCCCAGCATTTT
>NA|TRBV28|TRBJ2-5|TRBD1
CASSPSGTGGRETQYF
TGTGCCAGCAGTCCATCCGGGACAGGGGGCCGGGAGACCCAGTACTTC
>NA|TRBV4-2|TRBJ2-5|NA
CASSQMGQIGETQYF
TGTGCCAGCAGCCAGATGGGACAAATAGGGGAGACCCAGTACTTC
>NA|TRBV28|TRBJ2-2|NA
CASSLGPFTGELFF
TGTGCCAGCAGTTTAGGGCCATTCACCGGGGAGCTGTTTTTT
>NA|TRBV6-5|TRBJ2-4|TRBD1
CATTGQAQAKNIQYF
TGTGCCACCACGGGACAGGCCCAAGCCAAAAACATTCAGTACTTC
>few|TRBV25-1|TRBJ1-2|NA
CASSELRSPGYTF
TGTGCCAGCAGTGAATTAAGGTCGCCTGGCTACACCTTC
>NA|TRBV2|TRBJ2-1|TRBD2
CASSSYGGSSYNEQFF
TGTGCCAGCAGTAGTTACGGGGGGAGCTCCTACAATGAGCAGTTCTTC
>NA|TRBV29-1|TRBJ1-2|NA
CSVAPGPDYGYTF
TGCAGCGTTGCCCCAGGGCCTGACTATGGCTACACCTTC